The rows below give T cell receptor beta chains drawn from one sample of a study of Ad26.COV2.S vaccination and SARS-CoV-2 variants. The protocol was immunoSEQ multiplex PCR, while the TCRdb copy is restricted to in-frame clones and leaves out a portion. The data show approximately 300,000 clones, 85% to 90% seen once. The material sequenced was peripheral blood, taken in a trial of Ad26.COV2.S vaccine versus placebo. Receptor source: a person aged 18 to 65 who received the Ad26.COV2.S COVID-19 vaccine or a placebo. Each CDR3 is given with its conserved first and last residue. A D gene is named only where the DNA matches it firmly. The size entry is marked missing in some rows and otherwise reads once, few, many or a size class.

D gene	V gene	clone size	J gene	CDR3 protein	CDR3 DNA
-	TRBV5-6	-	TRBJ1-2	CASSLVGAVYGYTF	TGTGCCAGCAGCTTGGTCGGGGCAGTGTATGGCTACACCTTC
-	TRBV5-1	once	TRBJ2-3	CASSLVGAGTDTQYF	TGCGCCAGCAGCTTGGTTGGGGCGGGCACAGATACGCAGTATTTT
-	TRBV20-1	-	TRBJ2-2	CSASGGLHAGTSTGELFF	TGCAGTGCTAGTGGGGGACTTCACGCGGGGACTTCCACCGGGGAGCTGTTTTTT
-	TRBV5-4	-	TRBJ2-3	CASSLSGHVGGDTQYF	TGTGCCAGCAGCTTGTCGGGACATGTCGGGGGGGATACGCAGTATTTT
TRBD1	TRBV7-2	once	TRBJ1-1	CASSLYGQAEAFF	TGTGCCAGCAGCTTATATGGACAGGCTGAAGCTTTCTTT
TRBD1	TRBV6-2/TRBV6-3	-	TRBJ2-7	CASSYSRTGGSYEQYF	TGTGCCAGCAGCTACTCCCGGACAGGGGGCTCCTACGAGCAGTACTTC
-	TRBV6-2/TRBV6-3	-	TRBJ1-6	CASGSGQYSPLHF	TGTGCCAGCGGTTCCGGACAGTATTCACCCCTCCACTTT
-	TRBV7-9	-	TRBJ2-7	CASSQGGGGAYEQYF	TGTGCCAGCAGCCAAGGGGGTGGTGGGGCCTACGAGCAGTACTTC
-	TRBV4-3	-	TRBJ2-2	CASSQQTLGTNPGELFF	TGCGCCAGCAGCCAACAGACACTGGGAACGAATCCCGGGGAGCTGTTTTTT
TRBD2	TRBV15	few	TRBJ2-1	CATSRRSGGGSSYNEQFF	TGTGCCACCAGCCGCCGGAGCGGGGGGGGAAGCTCCTACAATGAGCAGTTCTTC
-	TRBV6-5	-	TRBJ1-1	CATKGGLGHTEAFF	TGTGCCACAAAGGGGGGGCTGGGTCACACTGAAGCTTTCTTT
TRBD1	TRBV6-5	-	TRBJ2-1	CASRDRASYNEQFF	TGTGCCAGCCGGGACAGGGCTTCCTACAATGAGCAGTTCTTC
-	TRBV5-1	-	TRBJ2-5	CASSFGDRPFQETQYF	TGCGCCAGCAGCTTCGGAGACAGACCCTTCCAAGAGACCCAGTACTTC
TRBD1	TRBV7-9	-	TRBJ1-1	CASSLRQGADTEAFF	TGTGCCAGCAGCTTAAGACAGGGGGCGGACACTGAAGCTTTCTTT
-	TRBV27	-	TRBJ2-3	CASSPFPTGDTQYF	TGTGCCAGCAGTCCCTTCCCGACAGGAGATACGCAGTATTTT
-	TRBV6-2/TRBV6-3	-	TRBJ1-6	CASSYDDLFSYNSPLHF	TGTGCCAGCAGTTACGACGACCTTTTCTCCTATAATTCACCCCTCCACTTT
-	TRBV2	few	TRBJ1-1	CASSDSNTEAFF	TGTGCCAGCAGTGACTCGAACACTGAAGCTTTCTTT
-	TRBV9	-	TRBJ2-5	CASSYRDVGETQYF	TGTGCCAGCAGCTACAGGGATGTTGGAGAGACCCAGTACTTC
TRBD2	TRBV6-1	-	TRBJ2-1	CASSEMVAGGNNEQFF	TGTGCCAGCAGTGAAATGGTAGCGGGGGGGAACAATGAGCAGTTCTTC
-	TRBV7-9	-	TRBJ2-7	CASSLVGLSSYEQYF	TGTGCCAGCAGCTTAGTTGGCCTCAGCTCCTACGAGCAGTACTTC
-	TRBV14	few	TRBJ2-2	CASSQSADGGELFF	TGTGCCAGCAGCCAATCTGCCGATGGCGGGGAGCTGTTTTTT
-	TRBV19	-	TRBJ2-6	CASSSRGAGANVLTF	TGTGCCAGTAGTAGCAGGGGTGCTGGGGCCAACGTCCTGACTTTC
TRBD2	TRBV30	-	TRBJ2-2	CAWARRGGLAGELFF	TGTGCCTGGGCCAGGCGGGGGGGTTTGGCCGGGGAGCTGTTTTTT
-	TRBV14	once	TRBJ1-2	CASSQDSGMGGYTF	TGTGCCAGCAGCCAAGATTCAGGAATGGGAGGCTACACCTTC
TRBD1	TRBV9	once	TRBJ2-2	CASRTGGKNTGELFF	TGTGCCAGCAGGACAGGGGGCAAGAACACCGGGGAGCTGTTTTTT
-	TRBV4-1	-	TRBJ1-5	CASSQVGQGRQPQHF	TGCGCCAGCAGCCAAGTGGGGCAGGGGAGACAGCCCCAGCATTTT
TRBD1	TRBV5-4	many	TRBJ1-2	CASSPGGVLPNYGYTF	TGTGCCAGCAGCCCAGGGGGGGTACTTCCTAACTATGGCTACACCTTC
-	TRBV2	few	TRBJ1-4	CASSESGEKLFF	TGTGCCAGCAGTGAGAGTGGTGAAAAACTGTTTTTT
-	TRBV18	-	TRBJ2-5	CASSPPGIRETQYF	TGTGCCAGCTCACCACCTGGGATTCGAGAGACCCAGTACTTC
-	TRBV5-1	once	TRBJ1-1	CASSQGGGAAEAFF	TGCGCCAGCAGCCAAGGCGGGGGGGCTGCTGAAGCTTTCTTT
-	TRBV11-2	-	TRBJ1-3	CASSILGRAGNTIYF	TGTGCCAGCTCAATATTAGGAAGGGCTGGAAACACCATATATTTT
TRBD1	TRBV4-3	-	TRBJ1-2	CASSPPDRARGGYTF	TGCGCCAGCAGCCCCCCGGACAGGGCACGGGGCGGCTACACCTTC
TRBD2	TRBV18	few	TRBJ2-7	CASSPAPAGFSYEQYF	TGTGCCAGCTCACCCGCCCCAGCGGGGTTCTCCTACGAGCAGTACTTC
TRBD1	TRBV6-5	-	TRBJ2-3	CASSLRTGGTDTQYF	TGTGCCAGCAGTTTAAGGACAGGGGGCACAGATACGCAGTATTTT
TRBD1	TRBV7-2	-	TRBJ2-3	CASSLGQNPTDTQYF	TGTGCCAGCAGCCTGGGACAGAATCCCACAGATACGCAGTATTTT
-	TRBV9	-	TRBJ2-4	CASSVNSKNIQYF	TGTGCCAGCAGCGTAAATAGCAAAAACATTCAGTACTTC
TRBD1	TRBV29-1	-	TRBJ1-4	CSVRGQDVGEKLFF	TGCAGCGTTCGGGGACAGGACGTGGGTGAAAAACTGTTTTTT
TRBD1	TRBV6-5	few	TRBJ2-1	CASSRTGGSYNEQFF	TGTGCCAGCAGTCGGACAGGGGGCTCCTACAATGAGCAGTTCTTC
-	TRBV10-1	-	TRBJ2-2	CASSESVPGELFF	TGCGCCAGCAGTGAATCGGTTCCCGGGGAGCTGTTTTTT
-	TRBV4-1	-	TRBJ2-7	CASSQEPGEATYEQYF	TGCGCCAGCAGCCAAGAACCAGGGGAAGCTACCTACGAGCAGTACTTC
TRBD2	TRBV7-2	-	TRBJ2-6	CASSLTSGASGANVLTF	TGTGCCAGCAGCTTAACGAGCGGGGCCTCTGGGGCCAACGTCCTGACTTTC